The 23 T cell receptor beta chains below all came from one sample that was sequenced in a study of blood T cell repertoires in COVID-19. TCRdb's copy holds only in-frame clones and misses some; the assay was immunoSEQ multiplex PCR. In the table there are around 80,000 clones, about 93% of which are singletons. Sequenced: peripheral blood. These receptors were taken from a woman over 75 with acute or convalescent COVID-19.

V gene TRBV7-3 combines with J gene TRBJ2-3; D is perhaps TRBD2 (6 bases). Trimming took 2 bases from V and 3 from J, leaving 9 bases between them. CDR1 and CDR2 from the germline V gene are SGHTA and FQGTGA. CDR3 length equals 14 residues. CDR3 region: CASSLASETDTQYF. The DNA for the CDR3 is TGTGCCAGCAGCTTAGCTAGCGAGACAGATACGCAGTATTTT.

This chain joins TRBV28 and TRBJ2-3; a possible D gene is TRBD2 (6 bases). Germline values: CDR1 MDHEN, CDR2 SYDVKM. V was clipped by 2 bases and J by 5 bases, with 20 bases between them. CDR3 length equals 17 residues. The CDR3 here is CASSLVPHTGVRDTQYF. The DNA for the CDR3 is TGTGCCAGCAGTTTAGTCCCCCATACGGGGGTTAGAGATACGCAGTATTTT.

This clone was seen just once. The J gene is TRBJ1-4, the V gene TRBV28, with 7 nucleotides matching TRBD1. The ends lost 4 bases at V and 5 bases at J; junction bases unmatched: 25. This CDR3 region has 21 residues. Germline V gives CDR1 MDHEN, CDR2 SYDVKM. CDR3 residues: CASSSLLGQPNRGGRNEKLFF. For the CDR3, the DNA is TGTGCCAGCAGTTCACTACTGGGACAGCCGAACCGAGGAGGGAGAAATGAAAAACTGTTTTTT.

This CDR3 reads CASSFPGLAADTQYF. CDR3 in DNA: TGTGCCAGCAGTTTTCCGGGACTAGCGGCAGATACGCAGTATTTT. The chain combines TRBV6-2 or TRBV6-3 with TRBJ2-3; 11 bases line up with TRBD2. Losses at the gene ends were 4 bases for V and 4 bases for J; bases not matched to a gene: 4. Germline CDR1 MNHEY, CDR2 SVGEGT. This CDR3 comprises 15 residues.

J is TRBJ1-3 and V is TRBV29-1; D call uncertain. This CDR3 has 14 residues. V was trimmed by 2 bases and J by 0 bases, leaving 8 bases between them. Per germline, CDR1 SQVTM and CDR2 ANQGSEA. CDR3: CSVEFQISGNTIYF. The DNA for the CDR3 is TGCAGCGTTGAATTTCAGATCTCTGGAAACACCATATATTTT.

The gene calls are TRBV3-1 (or the pseudogene TRBV3-2) and TRBJ2-7; TRBD2 matches at 16 bases. Germline V CDR1 and CDR2: LGHDT, YNNKEL (reference sequence). The CDR3 extends over 21 amino acids. J gave up 0 bases and V 3 bases, and 14 bases lay outside the gene matches. CDR3 loop: CASSQYFPPGLAGGSSYEQYF. CDR3 bases: TGTGCCAGCAGCCAGTACTTCCCGCCGGGACTAGCGGGGGGGAGCTCCTACGAGCAGTACTTC.

The chain carries TRBV19 and TRBJ2-2; TRBD1 is a possible D gene (5 bases). The germline V gene encodes CDR1 LNHDA and CDR2 SQIVND (reference sequence). The CDR3 has 14 amino acids. V lost 6 bases and J 4 bases, leaving 12 bases between the germline ends. This CDR3 is CASRSTGFTGELFF. CDR3 sequence (DNA): TGTGCCAGTAGATCCACAGGTTTCACCGGGGAGCTGTTTTTT.

The chain couples TRBV5-4 to TRBJ2-7; unclear D gene. The CDR3 has 14 amino acids. Germline V gene lookup returns CDR1 SGHNT and CDR2 YYREEE (reference sequence). The germline V and J ends were trimmed by 4 bases and 2 bases, with 13 bases remaining between them. The CDR3 here is CASSVSPFTYEQYF. Written as DNA, the CDR3 is TGTGCCAGCAGCGTTAGCCCTTTTACCTACGAGCAGTACTTC.

The chain joins TRBV9 to TRBJ2-1; 8 bases fit TRBD2. V was clipped by 4 bases and J by 9 bases; unmatched bases: 24. In germline, CDR1 is SGDLS, CDR2 YYNGEE. The length of the CDR3 is 19 residues. The chain's CDR3 is CASSPPSFGGAPLASEQFF. As DNA, the CDR3 is TGTGCCAGCAGCCCCCCTTCGTTCGGGGGGGCACCCTTAGCGAGTGAGCAGTTCTTC.

V is TRBV10-3 and J is TRBJ1-2; tentatively, D is TRBD1 (5 bases). V lost 2 bases and J lost 5, with 12 bases in between. Germline V gene lookup returns CDR1 ENHRY and CDR2 SYGVKD. The CDR3 spans 14 residues. CDR3 residues: CAISETGELYGYTF. The CDR3 nucleotides are TGTGCCATCAGTGAGACAGGCGAACTGTATGGCTACACCTTC.

CDR3 region: CASSQSTGTEAFF. CDR3 in DNA: TGTGCCAGCAGCCAGAGTACGGGCACTGAAGCTTTCTTT. The chain couples TRBV11-2 to TRBJ1-1; D is uncertain. Trimming cost V 5 bases and J 4 bases, with 11 bases left between them. Per germline, CDR1 SGHAT and CDR2 FQNNGV. CDR3 length: 13 amino acids.

The chain carries TRBV7-9 and TRBJ2-3; unclear D gene. V shed 2 bases and J shed 6 bases, with 6 bases lying between them. This CDR3 is built from 12 residues. From germline, CDR1 is SEHNR and CDR2 FQNEAQ (reference sequence). CDR3 in amino acids: CASSLLVDTQYF. The CDR3 DNA is TGTGCCAGCAGCTTACTAGTCGATACGCAGTATTTT.

The rearrangement links TRBV2 to TRBJ1-3; 7 bases fit TRBD1. The CDR3 loop spans 14 amino acids. From germline, CDR1 is SNHLY and CDR2 FYNNEI. Losses at the gene ends were 5 bases for V and 3 bases for J; bases not matched to a gene: 4. Written as DNA, the CDR3 is TGTGCCAGCAGTCGACAGGGTTTTGGAAACACCATATATTTT. Protein product: CASSRQGFGNTIYF.

J is TRBJ2-1 and V is TRBV9; TRBD2 agrees at 7 bases. V trimming: 0 bases; J trimming: 2 bases; junction bases outside the gene matches: 5. CDR3 length: 16 amino acids. Germline CDR1 reads SGDLS; CDR2 reads YYNGEE. CDR3 protein: CASSVAPRGAYNEQFF. The CDR3 nucleotides read TGTGCCAGCAGCGTAGCTCCCCGGGGGGCCTACAATGAGCAGTTCTTC.

The genes are TRBV7-9 and TRBJ2-7, with D unclear. CDR1 and CDR2 from the germline V gene are SEHNR and FQNEAQ (reference sequence). Trimming took 5 bases from V and 2 from J, leaving 4 bases between them. CDR3 size: 11 residues. The CDR3 is CASSLTYEQYF. The CDR3 DNA sequence: TGTGCCAGCAGCCTTACCTACGAGCAGTACTTC.

The rearrangement uses TRBV19 and TRBJ1-5, with no clear D. The germline gives CDR1 LNHDA, CDR2 SQIVND (reference sequence). CDR3 size: 16 residues. Trimming removed 3 bases at V and 7 bases at J, with 19 bases between. The CDR3 reads CASSIFTLRTGQPQHF. CDR3 DNA: TGTGCCAGTAGTATTTTTACACTCCGGACTGGGCAGCCCCAGCATTTT.

This sequence joins TRBV19 and TRBJ2-1; D possibly corresponds to TRBD2 (6 bases). V lost 2 bases and J lost 7, with 15 bases in between. Germline assignment: CDR1 LNHDA and CDR2 SQIVND (reference sequence). This CDR3 region has 15 residues. CDR3 residues: CASSILLAGPNEQFF. The CDR3 DNA reads as TGTGCCAGTAGTATATTACTAGCTGGACCTAATGAGCAGTTCTTC.

V gene TRBV4-1 combines with J gene TRBJ2-5; possible D gene TRBD2, 6 bases. The germline V and J ends were trimmed by 3 bases and 4 bases, with 15 bases remaining between them. Germline values: CDR1 MGHRA, CDR2 YSYEKL. CDR3 length equals 15 residues. This CDR3 is CASSQAGRYLETQYF. The CDR3 DNA is TGCGCCAGCAGCCAGGCGGGACGGTATCTAGAGACCCAGTACTTC.

The chain couples TRBV19 to TRBJ2-1; D possibly corresponds to TRBD2 (10 bases). The CDR3 totals 22 residues. CDR1 is LNHDA, CDR2 SQIVND, per germline (reference sequence). V was shortened by 2 bases and J by 1 base, with 30 bases between the two germline ends. The CDR3 DNA is TGTGCCAGTAGTATAAAGTGGGTGACAGGGGGGCCTAGCGGGAGTTCCTACAATGAGCAGTTCTTC. It yields the protein CASSIKWVTGGPSGSSYNEQFF.

The chain carries TRBV29-1 and TRBJ2-7, with a tentative D call TRBD2 (5 bases). Germline V gives CDR1 SQVTM, CDR2 ANQGSEA. The length of the CDR3 is 13 residues. Trimming shortened V by 7 bases and J by 0 bases, and 13 bases separated the two germline ends. CDR3 in DNA: TGCAGCGCTCAGACTGGGAGCTCCTACGAGCAGTACTTC. Translation gives CSAQTGSSYEQYF.

The chain joins TRBV5-1 to TRBJ1-2; weak D call: TRBD1 (6 bases). With 4 bases removed from V and 1 base from J, the gap between germline ends came to 8 bases. This CDR3 region has 13 residues. Germline V lookup: CDR1 SGHRS, CDR2 YFSETQ. In nucleotides, the CDR3 is TGCGCCAGCAGCGACAGGTTTAACTATGGCTACACCTTC. Translation: CASSDRFNYGYTF. The full variable domain, in which reference TRBV5-1 and TRBJ1-2 provide the parts outside the CDR3, is KAGVTQTPRYLIKTRGQQVTLSCSPISGHRSVSWYQQTPGQGLQFLFEYFSETQRNKGNFPGRFSGRQFSNSRSEMNVSTLELGDSALYLCASSDRFNYGYTFGSGTRLTVV.

The J gene is TRBJ1-3, the V gene TRBV9; 10 nucleotides align to TRBD1. The CDR3 has 16 residues. With V trimmed by 1 base and J by 4 bases, 5 bases remained unmatched. Germline values: CDR1 SGDLS, CDR2 YYNGEE. For the CDR3, the DNA is TGTGCCAGCAGCGTAAGGGACAGGGGATGGGGAAACACCATATATTTT. Protein sequence: CASSVRDRGWGNTIYF.

The chain carries TRBV5-1 and TRBJ1-6, with TRBD1 matching over 8 bases. The V gene end was trimmed by 0 bases and the J gene end by 9 bases; junction bases not matched to a gene: 5. This CDR3 contains 15 residues. Germline loops: CDR1 SGHRS, CDR2 YFSETQ. CDR3 sequence reads: CASSLGGQATSPLHF. DNA for the CDR3: TGCGCCAGCAGCTTGGGGGGACAGGCTACTTCACCCCTCCACTTT.